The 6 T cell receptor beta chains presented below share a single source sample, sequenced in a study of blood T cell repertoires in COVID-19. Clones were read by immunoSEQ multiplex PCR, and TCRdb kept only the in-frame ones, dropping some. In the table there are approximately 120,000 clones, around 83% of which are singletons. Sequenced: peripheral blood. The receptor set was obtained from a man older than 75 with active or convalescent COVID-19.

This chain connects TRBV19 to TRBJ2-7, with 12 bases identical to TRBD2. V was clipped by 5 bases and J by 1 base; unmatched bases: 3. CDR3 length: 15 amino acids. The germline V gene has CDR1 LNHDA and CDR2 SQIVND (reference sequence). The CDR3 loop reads CASSVTSGGSYEQYF. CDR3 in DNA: TGTGCCAGTAGTGTGACTAGCGGGGGATCCTACGAGCAGTACTTC.

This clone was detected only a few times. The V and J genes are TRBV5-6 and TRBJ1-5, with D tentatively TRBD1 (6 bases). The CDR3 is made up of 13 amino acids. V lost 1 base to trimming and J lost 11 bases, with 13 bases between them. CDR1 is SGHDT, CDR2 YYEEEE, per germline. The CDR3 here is CASSLYRAGAQHF. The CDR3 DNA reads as TGTGCCAGCAGCTTGTACAGGGCGGGGGCCCAGCATTTT.

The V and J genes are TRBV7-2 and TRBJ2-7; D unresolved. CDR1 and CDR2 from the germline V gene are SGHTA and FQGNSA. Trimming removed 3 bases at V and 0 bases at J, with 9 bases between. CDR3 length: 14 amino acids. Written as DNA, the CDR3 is TGTGCCAGCAGCTTCCTTACAAGCTCCTACGAGCAGTACTTC. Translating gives CASSFLTSSYEQYF.

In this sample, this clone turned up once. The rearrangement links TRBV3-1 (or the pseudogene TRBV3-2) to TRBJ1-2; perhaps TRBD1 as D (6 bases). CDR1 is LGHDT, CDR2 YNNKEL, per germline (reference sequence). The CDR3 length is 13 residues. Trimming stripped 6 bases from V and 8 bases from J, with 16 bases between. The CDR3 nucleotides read TGTGCCAGCAGGGAATCCTACAGGGACGGCTACACCTTC. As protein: CASRESYRDGYTF.

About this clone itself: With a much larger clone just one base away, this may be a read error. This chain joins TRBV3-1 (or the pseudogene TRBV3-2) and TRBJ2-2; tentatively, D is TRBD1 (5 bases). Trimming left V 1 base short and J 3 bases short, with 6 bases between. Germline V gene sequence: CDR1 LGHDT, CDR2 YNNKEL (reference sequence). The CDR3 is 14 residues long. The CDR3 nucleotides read TGTGCCAGCAGCCAAGGACAGCACACCGGGGAGCTGTTTTTT. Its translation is CASSQGQHTGELFF.

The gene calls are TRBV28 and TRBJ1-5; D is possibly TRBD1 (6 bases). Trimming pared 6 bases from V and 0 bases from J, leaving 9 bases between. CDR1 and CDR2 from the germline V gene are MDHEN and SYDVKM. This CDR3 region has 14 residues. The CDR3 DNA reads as TGTGCCAGCAGGCCAGGGGTTAGCAATCAGCCCCAGCATTTT. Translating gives CASRPGVSNQPQHF.